This TCR beta chain was profiled in a study of cytomegalovirus exposure and HLA in healthy donors. Regarding the study as a whole: Links to common viral pathogens appeared, in a later analysis, for several of the most significant clusters. An assumption of roughly uniform sequencing depth across donors underlay the presence/absence analyses.

Notes on this clone: Its specificity is not known.

Per germline, CDR1 MDHEN and CDR2 SYDVKM. The CDR3 consists of 15 residues. The J segment lost 0 bases and the V segment lost 5 bases, leaving 1 base of the junction unmatched. Both 60 Vbeta primers and 13 Jbeta primers went into the PCR. The protocol was immunoSEQ multiplex PCR, while the TCRdb copy is restricted to in-frame clones and leaves out a portion. The sample lists around 150,000 clones, roughly 62% occurring once. Healthy bone marrow donors supplied every sample. Donors were ostensibly healthy at sampling, although undocumented immune exposures were probable. The sample consisted of PBMCs. V and J are TRBV28 and TRBJ2-1, with TRBD2 matching over 10 bases. This receptor was identified in a man between 60 and 70 years old in good health and CMV-seronegative. The CDR3 DNA is TGTGCCAGCAGTGCTAGCGGGAGCTCCTACAATGAGCAGTTCTTC. It specifies CASSASGSSYNEQFF.